This T cell receptor (beta chain) was sequenced in a study of beta chain features in type 1 diabetes. The table lists this clone with a few counts. The antigen is not known. Expressed TCRB transcripts were sequenced because the entire RNA isolate underwent reverse transcription. Clones were read by immunoSEQ multiplex PCR, and TCRdb kept only the in-frame ones, dropping some. The table has 120,000 to 150,000 clones, approximately 13% seen once. The CDR3 extends over 14 amino acids. Deletions cut 5 bases from V and 3 bases from J, with 14 bases between. CDR1 is SGHTA and CDR2 is FQGNSA in the germline V gene. Study observations and caveats: Patients with Type 1 diabetes showed moderately but significantly shorter TCRB CDR3s in all four CD4+ subsets.

The clonotype was recovered from a man between 18 and 29 years old with type 1 diabetes. The V and J genes are TRBV7-2 and TRBJ2-7; possibly TRBD2 for D (5 bases). The sequencing sample was made of central memory CD4+ T cells from blood. The CDR3 is CASSQRGLNYEQYF. The CDR3 DNA sequence: TGTGCCAGCAGCCAGAGAGGACTGAACTACGAGCAGTACTTC. The variable domain in full, completed from reference TRBV7-2 and TRBJ2-7, reads GAGVSQSPSNKVTEKGKDVELRCDPISGHTALYWYRQSLGQGLEFLIYFQGNSAPDKSGLPSDRFSAERTGGSVSTLTIQRTQQEDSAVYLCASSQRGLNYEQYFGPGTRLTVT.